What follows describes a single T cell receptor (beta chain). What it binds is unknown. The V and J ends lost 0 bases and 0 bases, in that order; junction bases with no gene match: 13. This CDR3 region has 19 residues. Germline V gene lookup returns CDR1 SGHRS and CDR2 YFSETQ. The PCR had 60 Vbeta and 13 Jbeta primers. TCRdb's copy holds only in-frame clones and misses some; the assay was immunoSEQ multiplex PCR. The table shows about 140,000 clones, with 72% occurring only once. This specimen belongs to a study of cytomegalovirus exposure and HLA in healthy donors. Regarding the study as a whole: In an earlier analysis, most TCR beta V segments were productive about 87% or about 30% of the time. In presence/absence analyses, roughly uniform sequencing depth across donors was assumed.

This clonotype was obtained from a middle-aged man in good health and CMV-seronegative. Material: PBMCs. V and J are TRBV5-1 and TRBJ1-1, with 8 bases matching TRBD1. The CDR3: CASSLAAYPGGWLNTEAFF. The CDR3, as DNA: TGCGCCAGCAGCTTGGCTGCATACCCAGGGGGCTGGTTGAACACTGAAGCTTTCTTT.